These T cell receptor beta chains were read from a single sample in a study of CD4 T cells in relation to SARS-CoV-2 and coronaviruses. No antigens are known for them. Method: immunoSEQ multiplex PCR; TCRdb's copy keeps in-frame clones and lacks some. The sample lists some 40,000 clones; 77% were seen once. Sequencing used memory CD4+ T cells from PBMCs, cultured in vitro. The source of these receptors is an adult with COVID-19. The CDR3 runs from the conserved cysteine through the conserved F or W. A D gene is named only where the DNA matches it firmly. Rows give clone size only sometimes, using once, few, many, or a class for an expanded clone.

j_call: TRBJ2-1; clone_size: -; d_call: TRBD2; v_call: TRBV5-1; cdr3_nt: TGCGCCAGCACTCTTAGCGGGGGCAGCTCCTACAATGAGCAGTTCTTC; cdr3_aa: CASTLSGGSSYNEQFF
j_call: TRBJ2-7; clone_size: -; d_call: -; v_call: TRBV5-1; cdr3_nt: TGCGCCAGCAGCGTCGCCCCCGGGACTTTCTCCTACGAGCAGTACTTC; cdr3_aa: CASSVAPGTFSYEQYF
j_call: TRBJ2-1; clone_size: -; d_call: TRBD1; v_call: TRBV18; cdr3_nt: TGTGCCAGCTCACCCGGGACAGGGTCCTACAATGAGCAGTTCTTC; cdr3_aa: CASSPGTGSYNEQFF
j_call: TRBJ2-1; clone_size: once; d_call: -; v_call: TRBV20-1; cdr3_nt: TGCAGTGCTACGCCGGCTAATGAGCAGTTCTTC; cdr3_aa: CSATPANEQFF
j_call: TRBJ2-7; clone_size: -; d_call: TRBD2; v_call: TRBV28; cdr3_nt: TGTGCCAGCAGTTTATCGGCGGGAGGGGTTTACGAGCAGTACTTC; cdr3_aa: CASSLSAGGVYEQYF
j_call: TRBJ2-3; clone_size: once; d_call: TRBD2; v_call: TRBV6-5; cdr3_nt: TGTGCCACCCTGACTAGCGGGGGATCAGATACGCAGTATTTT; cdr3_aa: CATLTSGGSDTQYF
j_call: TRBJ2-3; clone_size: -; d_call: -; v_call: TRBV4-3; cdr3_nt: TGCGCCAGCAGCCAAGATCTGGGGGAGTTCGATACGCAGTATTTT; cdr3_aa: CASSQDLGEFDTQYF
j_call: TRBJ2-7; clone_size: -; d_call: TRBD1; v_call: TRBV14; cdr3_nt: TGTGCCAGCAGCGTTCAGGGGGCCCACGAGCAGTACTTC; cdr3_aa: CASSVQGAHEQYF
j_call: TRBJ2-5; clone_size: -; d_call: -; v_call: TRBV7-2; cdr3_nt: TGTGCCAGCAGCTTGAGTATGGGCTGGGAGACCCAGTACTTC; cdr3_aa: CASSLSMGWETQYF
j_call: TRBJ2-7; clone_size: few; d_call: TRBD2; v_call: TRBV6-5; cdr3_nt: TGTGCCAGCACTGCGGGGGGCCTGTACGAGCAGTACTTC; cdr3_aa: CASTAGGLYEQYF
j_call: TRBJ2-1; clone_size: once; d_call: TRBD2; v_call: TRBV2; cdr3_nt: TGTGCCAGCAGACTAGCGGGAGACAATGAGCAGTTCTTC; cdr3_aa: CASRLAGDNEQFF
j_call: TRBJ2-5; clone_size: -; d_call: TRBD2; v_call: TRBV5-1; cdr3_nt: TGCGCCAGCAGCCCCCCGGGTCTAGCGGGAGGGCAAGAGACCCAGTACTTC; cdr3_aa: CASSPPGLAGGQETQYF
j_call: TRBJ2-1; clone_size: few; d_call: TRBD2; v_call: TRBV6-1; cdr3_nt: TGTGCCAGCAGTGAAAAGGGAAGCGGGGACTACAATGAGCAGTTCTTC; cdr3_aa: CASSEKGSGDYNEQFF
j_call: TRBJ2-1; clone_size: once; d_call: -; v_call: TRBV28; cdr3_nt: TGTGCCAGCAGTGTTAGCGGGACAGGATTAAATGAGCAGTTCTTC; cdr3_aa: CASSVSGTGLNEQFF